The rows below give T cell receptor beta chains drawn from one sample of a study of cytomegalovirus exposure and HLA in healthy donors. Assay used: immunoSEQ multiplex PCR; TCRdb lists only in-frame clones, some missing. The table has some 20,000 clones, more than 80% seen once. Sequenced: PBMCs. All receptors derive from a human donor in good health. The CDR3 runs from the conserved cysteine through the conserved F or W. The order of the fields is J gene, D gene, V gene, clone size, CDR3 DNA, CDR3 protein. D genes are given only for firm matches. Rows may omit the clone size; those that give it use once, few, many or a size class.

J gene: TRBJ1-6; D gene: TRBD1; V gene: TRBV7-2; clone size: NA; CDR3 DNA: TGTGCCAGCAGCTTGTACAGGGGGGATTCACCCCTCCACTTT; CDR3 protein: CASSLYRGDSPLHF
J gene: TRBJ2-7; D gene: NA; V gene: TRBV18; clone size: NA; CDR3 DNA: TGTGCCAGCTCACCCCGCGCGGGGTCCCACTCCTACGAGCAGTACTTC; CDR3 protein: CASSPRAGSHSYEQYF
J gene: TRBJ1-2; D gene: NA; V gene: TRBV9; clone size: NA; CDR3 DNA: TGTGCCAGCAGCGTATCACAGGCCTATGGCTACACCTTC; CDR3 protein: CASSVSQAYGYTF
J gene: TRBJ1-5; D gene: NA; V gene: TRBV15; clone size: NA; CDR3 DNA: TGTGCCACCAGCAGGGACGGGACAACAGTACAGCCCCAGCATTTT; CDR3 protein: CATSRDGTTVQPQHF
J gene: TRBJ1-3; D gene: TRBD1; V gene: TRBV19; clone size: NA; CDR3 DNA: TGTGTCTCGTCAACAGGGGGATCTGGAAACACCATATATTTT; CDR3 protein: CVSSTGGSGNTIYF
J gene: TRBJ1-1; D gene: NA; V gene: TRBV29-1; clone size: NA; CDR3 DNA: TGCAGCGTTGAAGAAGGAGGGGAGAACACTGAAGCTTTCTTT; CDR3 protein: CSVEEGGENTEAFF
J gene: TRBJ1-1; D gene: NA; V gene: TRBV18; clone size: NA; CDR3 DNA: TGTGCCAGCTCTACAAGTGGGAACACTGAAGCTTTCTTT; CDR3 protein: CASSTSGNTEAFF
J gene: TRBJ1-1; D gene: TRBD1; V gene: TRBV5-6; clone size: NA; CDR3 DNA: TGTGCCAGCAGCTTGGTGGACAGGGGCACTGAAGCTTTCTTT; CDR3 protein: CASSLVDRGTEAFF
J gene: TRBJ1-4; D gene: NA; V gene: TRBV7-9; clone size: NA; CDR3 DNA: TGTGCCAGCAGCTTTCGAGCCCTGGACAGATTTAATGAAAAACTGTTTTTT; CDR3 protein: CASSFRALDRFNEKLFF
J gene: TRBJ2-2; D gene: NA; V gene: TRBV2; clone size: NA; CDR3 DNA: TGTGCCAGCAGTTGGGCCCCCTTGAACACCGGGGAGCTGTTTTTT; CDR3 protein: CASSWAPLNTGELFF
J gene: TRBJ2-7; D gene: TRBD2; V gene: TRBV9; clone size: NA; CDR3 DNA: TGTGCCAGCAGCCCGGGGACTAGCGAGGCGGACGAGCAGTACTTC; CDR3 protein: CASSPGTSEADEQYF
J gene: TRBJ1-4; D gene: TRBD1; V gene: TRBV28; clone size: NA; CDR3 DNA: TGTGCCAGCACTACTGGGACAGGAAATGAAAAACTGTTTTTT; CDR3 protein: CASTTGTGNEKLFF
J gene: TRBJ2-1; D gene: NA; V gene: TRBV19; clone size: NA; CDR3 DNA: TGTGCCAGTAGTCTCGGGACTCGGGATGGCAATGAGCAGTTCTTC; CDR3 protein: CASSLGTRDGNEQFF
J gene: TRBJ1-2; D gene: TRBD1; V gene: TRBV7-6; clone size: NA; CDR3 DNA: TGTGCCAGCAGCCGACAGGGGGAAGGAGGCTACACCTTC; CDR3 protein: CASSRQGEGGYTF
J gene: TRBJ2-1; D gene: TRBD2; V gene: TRBV7-9; clone size: NA; CDR3 DNA: TGTGCCAGCAGCCTCACCGGGACTATAAATGAGCAGTTCTTC; CDR3 protein: CASSLTGTINEQFF
J gene: TRBJ2-3; D gene: TRBD2; V gene: TRBV7-9; clone size: NA; CDR3 DNA: TGTGCCAGCAGCCCGGGACTAGCGGGATCTGATACGCAGTATTTT; CDR3 protein: CASSPGLAGSDTQYF
J gene: TRBJ1-2; D gene: TRBD1; V gene: TRBV5-4; clone size: NA; CDR3 DNA: TGTGCCAGCAGCCCCGAGACAGGGGGCGGCCCGAGCTATGGCTACACCTTC; CDR3 protein: CASSPETGGGPSYGYTF
J gene: TRBJ1-5; D gene: NA; V gene: TRBV19; clone size: NA; CDR3 DNA: TGTGCCAGTAGGGTCAGGGGAGGCAATCAGCCCCAGCATTTT; CDR3 protein: CASRVRGGNQPQHF
J gene: TRBJ1-1; D gene: TRBD1; V gene: TRBV6-5; clone size: few; CDR3 DNA: TGTGCCAGCAGTCTGGGGGGACAGCACTTCGGGGCTTTCTTT; CDR3 protein: CASSLGGQHFGAFF
J gene: TRBJ1-1; D gene: NA; V gene: TRBV2; clone size: NA; CDR3 DNA: TGTGCCAGCAGTGAAGACAGGGTCACTGAAGCTTTCTTT; CDR3 protein: CASSEDRVTEAFF
J gene: TRBJ2-2; D gene: NA; V gene: TRBV9; clone size: NA; CDR3 DNA: TGTGCCAGCAGCGTAGATGGGGGAGGGGGAAGGACCGGGGAGCTGTTTTTT; CDR3 protein: CASSVDGGGGRTGELFF
J gene: TRBJ2-4; D gene: NA; V gene: TRBV30; clone size: NA; CDR3 DNA: TGTGCCTCACAATCTAACGACAGGCCCCAGGACATTCAGTACTTC; CDR3 protein: CASQSNDRPQDIQYF
J gene: TRBJ1-2; D gene: NA; V gene: TRBV5-1; clone size: NA; CDR3 DNA: TGCGCCAGCAGCTTGGACAGTAACTATGGCTACACCTTC; CDR3 protein: CASSLDSNYGYTF
J gene: TRBJ1-1; D gene: NA; V gene: TRBV11-1; clone size: NA; CDR3 DNA: TGTGCCAGCAGCTTTACGCGGTCTATGAACACTGAAGCTTTCTTT; CDR3 protein: CASSFTRSMNTEAFF
J gene: TRBJ1-3; D gene: NA; V gene: TRBV7-9; clone size: few; CDR3 DNA: TGCGTAGGGGCTTGGGGAAACACCATATATTTT; CDR3 protein: CVGAWGNTIYF
J gene: TRBJ1-2; D gene: TRBD1; V gene: TRBV19; clone size: NA; CDR3 DNA: TGTGCCAGCGAACAGGGGATGGATGGCTACACCTTC; CDR3 protein: CASEQGMDGYTF
J gene: TRBJ2-1; D gene: NA; V gene: TRBV7-2; clone size: NA; CDR3 DNA: TGTGCCAGCAGCTTAGAAGTGGTAGCGCATTACAATGAGCAGTTCTTC; CDR3 protein: CASSLEVVAHYNEQFF
J gene: TRBJ2-2; D gene: TRBD1; V gene: TRBV7-2; clone size: NA; CDR3 DNA: TGTGCCAGCAGCTTGGACAGGGGGCGGGCCGGGGAGCTGTTTTTT; CDR3 protein: CASSLDRGRAGELFF
J gene: TRBJ2-3; D gene: NA; V gene: TRBV18; clone size: NA; CDR3 DNA: TGTGCCAGCTCACCCTACACAGATACGCAGTATTTT; CDR3 protein: CASSPYTDTQYF
J gene: TRBJ2-1; D gene: NA; V gene: TRBV7-2; clone size: NA; CDR3 DNA: TGTGCCAGCAGCTCGGGTCCGAACAATGAGCAGTTCTTC; CDR3 protein: CASSSGPNNEQFF
J gene: TRBJ1-1; D gene: NA; V gene: TRBV9; clone size: NA; CDR3 DNA: TGTGCCAGCAGCGGCCCGACAGTAAACACTGAAGCTTTCTTT; CDR3 protein: CASSGPTVNTEAFF
J gene: TRBJ2-5; D gene: NA; V gene: TRBV5-6; clone size: NA; CDR3 DNA: TGTGCCAGCAGCTTGGTCGGGTACCAAGAGACCCAGTACTTC; CDR3 protein: CASSLVGYQETQYF
J gene: TRBJ2-6; D gene: TRBD2; V gene: TRBV27; clone size: NA; CDR3 DNA: TGTGCCAGCAGCCCACTAGCGGGGGGGATCTCTGGGGCCAACGTCCTGACTTTC; CDR3 protein: CASSPLAGGISGANVLTF
J gene: TRBJ1-2; D gene: TRBD1; V gene: TRBV6-1; clone size: NA; CDR3 DNA: TGTGCCAGCAGTGAATCCCCGACAGGGTTTGGCTACACCTTC; CDR3 protein: CASSESPTGFGYTF
J gene: TRBJ2-2; D gene: NA; V gene: TRBV5-4; clone size: NA; CDR3 DNA: TGTGCCAGCAGCTTTTTTGTGGGAGTGAACACCGGGGAGCTGTTTTTT; CDR3 protein: CASSFFVGVNTGELFF
J gene: TRBJ2-3; D gene: NA; V gene: TRBV5-1; clone size: NA; CDR3 DNA: TGCGCCAGCAGCCGGCTAGCGCCAAGCACAGATACGCAGTATTTT; CDR3 protein: CASSRLAPSTDTQYF
J gene: TRBJ2-2; D gene: NA; V gene: TRBV2; clone size: once; CDR3 DNA: TGTGCCAGCAACCTACAGGGATCGGGCGGGGAGCTGTTTTTT; CDR3 protein: CASNLQGSGGELFF
J gene: TRBJ2-1; D gene: TRBD2; V gene: TRBV19; clone size: NA; CDR3 DNA: TGTGCCAGTAGTAACCCCCCCCGACTAGCGGGATTATACAATGAGCAGTTCTTC; CDR3 protein: CASSNPPRLAGLYNEQFF
J gene: TRBJ2-1; D gene: TRBD2; V gene: TRBV11-2; clone size: NA; CDR3 DNA: TGTGCCAGCAGCCCAGCGGGGGCTAATGAGCAGTTCTTC; CDR3 protein: CASSPAGANEQFF
J gene: TRBJ1-1; D gene: TRBD1; V gene: TRBV19; clone size: NA; CDR3 DNA: TGTGCCAGTAGTATGCAGGGGGCGAGCACTGAAGCTTTCTTT; CDR3 protein: CASSMQGASTEAFF
J gene: TRBJ2-5; D gene: NA; V gene: TRBV6-5; clone size: NA; CDR3 DNA: TGTGCCAGCAGTTCCTGGTTCGGCGGGACCCAAGAGACCCAGTACTTC; CDR3 protein: CASSSWFGGTQETQYF
J gene: TRBJ1-1; D gene: TRBD1; V gene: TRBV6-1; clone size: NA; CDR3 DNA: TGTGCCAGTGGGGACAGGGTAGCTTTCTTT; CDR3 protein: CASGDRVAFF
J gene: TRBJ2-7; D gene: NA; V gene: TRBV6-5; clone size: NA; CDR3 DNA: TGTGCCAGCAGGACAGGTGGCTACGAGCAGTACTTC; CDR3 protein: CASRTGGYEQYF
J gene: TRBJ2-3; D gene: TRBD2; V gene: TRBV11-2; clone size: NA; CDR3 DNA: TGTGCCAGCAGCTTAGCGGGAGGGGATACGCAGTATTTT; CDR3 protein: CASSLAGGDTQYF
J gene: TRBJ2-3; D gene: TRBD2; V gene: TRBV4-1; clone size: NA; CDR3 DNA: TGCGCCAGCAGCGACGAATCTCTAGCGGGGGTGAGCACAGATACGCAGTATTTT; CDR3 protein: CASSDESLAGVSTDTQYF
J gene: TRBJ1-2; D gene: TRBD1; V gene: TRBV6-5; clone size: NA; CDR3 DNA: TGTGCCAGCAGTTTGACAGGGCTCCTAGACTATGGCTACACCTTC; CDR3 protein: CASSLTGLLDYGYTF
J gene: TRBJ2-7; D gene: NA; V gene: TRBV1; clone size: few; CDR3 DNA: TGCACCAGCAGCCAAGATCCGCCCCCCCCGGGACTAGAATACTACGAGCAGTACTTC; CDR3 protein: CTSSQDPPPPGLEYYEQYF
J gene: TRBJ2-5; D gene: NA; V gene: TRBV28; clone size: few; CDR3 DNA: TGTGCCAGTTCTATGGACAGACTCCAAGAGACCCAGTACTTC; CDR3 protein: CASSMDRLQETQYF
J gene: TRBJ1-2; D gene: TRBD1; V gene: TRBV19; clone size: NA; CDR3 DNA: TGTGCCAGTAGCAGGACAGGCTATAACTATGGCTACACCTTC; CDR3 protein: CASSRTGYNYGYTF
J gene: TRBJ2-3; D gene: TRBD1; V gene: TRBV7-2; clone size: NA; CDR3 DNA: TGTGCCAGCAGCTTAACAGGGGGCGGCACAGATACGCAGTATTTT; CDR3 protein: CASSLTGGGTDTQYF
J gene: TRBJ2-7; D gene: TRBD2; V gene: TRBV5-1; clone size: NA; CDR3 DNA: TGCGCCAGCAGCAGGGAGGGCCCTTACGAGCAGTACTTC; CDR3 protein: CASSREGPYEQYF
J gene: TRBJ2-7; D gene: NA; V gene: TRBV18; clone size: NA; CDR3 DNA: TGTGCCAGCTCACGGGACACCACCCCCTACGAGCAGTACTTC; CDR3 protein: CASSRDTTPYEQYF
J gene: TRBJ1-2; D gene: NA; V gene: TRBV2; clone size: NA; CDR3 DNA: TGTGCCAGCAGTGCCAGCCTCGGGTTTGGCTACACCTTC; CDR3 protein: CASSASLGFGYTF